This TCR beta chain was profiled in a study of shared clonotypes between healthy human individuals. Notes on the study in general: Large depth notwithstanding, sorted-subset sequencing proved incomplete by rarefaction. Generally, naive subsets (rather than memory subsets) showed larger estimated richness. Clonotypes shared by all four donors outscored non-shared clonotypes in generation probability. A small donor pool kept down the genetic and exposure-history diversity that was represented.

Per the germline V gene, CDR1 is SGHNT and CDR2 is YYREEE (reference sequence). The CDR3 covers 15 residues. The junction had 5 bases not matched to a gene; V was cut back by 4 bases and J by 2 bases. Regarding this clone: What it binds is unknown.

Using immunoSEQ multiplex PCR, the repertoire was profiled, and TCRdb retains in-frame clones only, with some absent. The data show a few million clones, 85% to 95% seen once. This receptor was identified in a young man in good health. Some clones in this sample may be carry-over from other donors' samples. This chain joins TRBV5-4 and TRBJ2-3; TRBD2 matches 9 bases. Sequencing was performed on naive CD4+ T cells from PBMCs. This sample's subset: CD45RA+ positively selected. The CDR3 protein is CASSLSGRNTDTQYF. The CDR3 nucleotides are TGTGCCAGCAGCCTTAGCGGGAGAAACACAGATACGCAGTATTTT. Together with reference TRBV5-4 and TRBJ2-3, the CDR3 gives the full variable domain: ETGVTQSPTHLIKTRGQQVTLRCSSQSGHNTVSWYQQALGQGPQFIFQYYREEENGRGNFPPRFSGLQFPNYSSELNVNALELDDSALYLCASSLSGRNTDTQYFGPGTRLTVL.